This T cell receptor (beta chain) was identified in a study of regulatory and conventional T cells in RAG deficiency. Data came from immunoSEQ multiplex PCR; TCRdb stores just in-frame clones and leaves some out. Among about 46,000 clones, 80% to 90% were seen once, and the ten largest hold roughly 0.51%. On this clone itself: Its target is not known.

Blood CD4+ CD25-low CD127-high conventional T cells supplied the genomic DNA template. Trimming took 2 bases from V and 3 from J; bases not matched to a gene: 4. The CDR3 is 17 amino acids. Germline V CDR1 and CDR2: SGDLS, YYNGEE. Points from the study as a whole: In Omenn syndrome, Treg and Tconv repertoires overlapped >75%. Compared with controls, unique Treg TCR beta sequences dropped approximately 100-fold in Omenn syndrome and CID/AS.

In addition, the sample was reused for a study of regulatory T cells. Per that study: The PCR used 52 TRBV and 13 TRBJ primers.

This receptor was identified in a human donor in good health. The chain has TRBV9 and TRBJ2-1; 14 nucleotides match TRBD2. Sequencing was done on a sample of CD4+ effector T cells sorted from blood. Here the CDR3 reads CASSVGLAGVSYNEQFF. In DNA, the CDR3 is TGTGCCAGCAGCGTGGGACTAGCGGGAGTAAGCTACAATGAGCAGTTCTTC.